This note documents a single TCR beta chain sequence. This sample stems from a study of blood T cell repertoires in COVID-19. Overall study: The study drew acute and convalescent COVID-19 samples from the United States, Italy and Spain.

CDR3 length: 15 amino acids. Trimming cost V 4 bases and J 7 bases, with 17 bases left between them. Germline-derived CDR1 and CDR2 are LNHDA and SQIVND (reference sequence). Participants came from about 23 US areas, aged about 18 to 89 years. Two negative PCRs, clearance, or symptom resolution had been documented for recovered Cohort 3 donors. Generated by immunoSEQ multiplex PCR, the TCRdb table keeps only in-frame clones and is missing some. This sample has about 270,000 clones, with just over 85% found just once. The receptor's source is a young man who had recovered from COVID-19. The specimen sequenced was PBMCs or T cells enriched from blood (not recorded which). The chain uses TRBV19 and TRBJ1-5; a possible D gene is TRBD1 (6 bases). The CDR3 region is CASSSSGGGDQPQHF. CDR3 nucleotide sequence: TGTGCCAGTAGTAGCTCTGGAGGGGGGGACCAGCCCCAGCATTTT. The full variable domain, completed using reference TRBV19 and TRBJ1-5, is DGGITQSPKYLFRKEGQNVTLSCEQNLNHDAMYWYRQDPGQGLRLIYYSQIVNDFQKGDIAEGYSVSREKKESFPLTVTSAQKNPTAFYLCASSSSGGGDQPQHFGDGTRLSIL.